The next 12 T cell receptor beta chains were all read from a single sample in a study of cytomegalovirus exposure and HLA in healthy donors. PCR primers comprised 60 Vbeta and 13 Jbeta primers. Measured with immunoSEQ multiplex PCR; TCRdb has only the in-frame clones, and not every one. The repertoire has some 150,000 clones, approximately 79% of them found once; the top ten carry under 8%. Source material: PBMCs. The receptors were gathered from a man in his fifties or sixties in good health and CMV-seropositive.

The rearrangement uses TRBV5-1 and TRBJ2-1, with a tentative D call TRBD1 (6 bases). Trimming removed 2 bases at V and 4 bases at J, with 10 bases between. Germline lookup yields CDR1 SGHRS and CDR2 YFSETQ. CDR3 length: 14 amino acids. The DNA for the CDR3 is TGCGCCAGCAGCTTACAGGGCCCTTACAATGAGCAGTTCTTC. Amino acid sequence: CASSLQGPYNEQFF.

The V and J genes are TRBV7-6 and TRBJ2-1; D may be TRBD1 (6 bases). The CDR3 spans 16 residues. Trimming left V 5 bases short and J 6 bases short, with 20 bases between. Per the germline V gene, CDR1 is SGHVS and CDR2 is FNYEAQ. The CDR3 nucleotides read TGTGCCAGCAGCACAACTCAGGGGCGCACGGCCAATGAGCAGTTCTTC. Amino acid sequence: CASSTTQGRTANEQFF.

V gene TRBV9 combines with J gene TRBJ2-7, with D possibly TRBD2 on 5 matching bases. CDR3 size: 16 residues. Trimming took off 4 bases at V and 6 bases at J, with 23 bases between the two ends. Germline values: CDR1 SGDLS, CDR2 YYNGEE. The CDR3: CASSIGRAPGSGEQYF. The CDR3 nucleotides read TGTGCCAGCAGCATTGGGCGGGCCCCCGGTTCCGGCGAGCAGTACTTC.

The chain recombines TRBV7-8 with TRBJ1-5; TRBD1 aligns across 9 bases. Germline CDR1 is SGHVS and CDR2 is FQNEAQ. V was pared by 1 base and J by 4 bases, with 2 bases of the junction left unmatched. There are 15 residues in the CDR3. The CDR3 region has the DNA TGTGCCAGCAGCTTAGTCGGGACAGGGAATCAGCCCCAGCATTTT. Its translation: CASSLVGTGNQPQHF. Variable domain in full (rest from reference TRBV7-8 and TRBJ1-5): GAGVSQSPRYKVAKRGQDVALRCDPISGHVSLFWYQQALGQGPEFLTYFQNEAQLDKSGLPSDRFFAERPEGSVSTLKIQRTQQEDSAVYLCASSLVGTGNQPQHFGDGTRLSIL.

The rearrangement uses TRBV7-2 and TRBJ1-1; maybe TRBD1 (6 bases). CDR1 is SGHTA and CDR2 is FQGNSA in the germline V gene. V was cut by 5 bases and J by 1 base, with 14 bases left in between. The CDR3 covers 15 residues. The CDR3 spells CASSLRTVKNTEAFF. The CDR3 DNA is TGTGCCAGCAGCCTCCGGACAGTAAAGAACACTGAAGCTTTCTTT.

The rearrangement joins TRBV11-2 to TRBJ1-6; 7 nucleotides agree with TRBD1. J lost 7 bases, V lost 4 bases, and 10 bases had no gene match. Germline V gene data show CDR1 as SGHAT and CDR2 as FQNNGV. This CDR3 is 16 amino acids long. Here the CDR3 reads CASSWHRGRGNSPLHF. The CDR3 DNA sequence: TGTGCCAGCAGCTGGCACAGGGGAAGAGGCAATTCACCCCTCCACTTT.

This rearrangement joins TRBV27 to TRBJ2-3, with TRBD2 as a possible D gene (6 bases). Trimming shortened V by 3 bases and J by 5 bases, and 12 bases separated the two germline ends. This CDR3 region has 14 residues. The germline gives CDR1 MNHEY, CDR2 SMNVEV (reference sequence). This CDR3 is CASSFLAGRDTQYF. CDR3 coding DNA: TGTGCCAGCAGTTTCTTGGCGGGAAGAGATACGCAGTATTTT.

The chain is built from TRBV5-4 and TRBJ2-2; 12 nucleotides agree with TRBD1. Germline CDR1 and CDR2: SGHNT and YYREEE (reference sequence). This CDR3 comprises 16 residues. V lost 0 bases and J lost 7; bases outside the gene matches: 4. The CDR3 nucleotides read TGTGCCAGCAGCTTGGGGGGACAGGGGGCGATCGGGGAGCTGTTTTTT. This translates into CASSLGGQGAIGELFF.

The CDR3 DNA reads TGTGCCAGTAGTTCCTGGGACAGGGCCCCTTTTTGGGCTTTCTTT. This sequence encodes CASSSWDRAPFWAFF. The chain couples TRBV19 to TRBJ1-1; 9 bases align to TRBD1. Germline V gene lookup returns CDR1 LNHDA and CDR2 SQIVND (reference sequence). The CDR3 is 15 amino acids. V lost 5 bases to trimming and J lost 11 bases; unmatched junction nucleotides: 15.

In the case of this clone: Germline is not matched at one junction end, which may reflect a read error. This chain uses TRBV7-9 with TRBJ1-3; the match to TRBD1 covers 8 bases. CDR1 and CDR2 from the germline V gene are SEHNR and FQNEAQ (reference sequence). This CDR3 region has 16 residues. CDR3 in DNA: TGTTCCAGCAGCTTAGCGGGACAGGCCTCTGGAAACACCATATATTTT. Protein: CSSSLAGQASGNTIYF. The full variable domain, completed using reference TRBV7-9 and TRBJ1-3, is DTGVSQNPRHKITKRGQNVTFRCDPISEHNRLYWYRQTLGQGPEFLTYFQNEAQLEKSRLLSDRFSAERPKGSFSTLEIQRTEQGDSAMYLCSSSLAGQASGNTIYFGEGSWLTVV.

The chain has TRBV6-5 and TRBJ2-5; TRBD2 agrees at 10 bases. Germline CDR1 is MNHEY and CDR2 is SVGAGI. The CDR3 is 16 amino acids. After removal of 0 bases from V and 2 bases from J, the junction contained 3 bases not matched to a gene. CDR3 sequence (DNA): TGTGCCAGCAGTTACTCCGGGACTAGCGTACAAGAGACCCAGTACTTC. Amino acid sequence: CASSYSGTSVQETQYF.

This chain joins TRBV5-1 and TRBJ2-5; 7 nucleotides align to TRBD1. The V gene end was trimmed by 0 bases and the J gene end by 11 bases; junction bases not matched to a gene: 13. The germline V gene has CDR1 SGHRS and CDR2 YFSETQ. This CDR3 spans 15 amino acids. CDR3 residues: CASSLVQGVGGEQYF. CDR3 in DNA: TGCGCCAGCAGCTTGGTGCAGGGGGTTGGGGGAGAGCAGTACTTC. Based on the CDR3 plus reference TRBV5-1 and TRBJ2-5, the full variable domain is KAGVTQTPRYLIKTRGQQVTLSCSPISGHRSVSWYQQTPGQGLQFLFEYFSETQRNKGNFPGRFSGRQFSNSRSEMNVSTLELGDSALYLCASSLVQGVGGEQYFGPGTRLLVL.